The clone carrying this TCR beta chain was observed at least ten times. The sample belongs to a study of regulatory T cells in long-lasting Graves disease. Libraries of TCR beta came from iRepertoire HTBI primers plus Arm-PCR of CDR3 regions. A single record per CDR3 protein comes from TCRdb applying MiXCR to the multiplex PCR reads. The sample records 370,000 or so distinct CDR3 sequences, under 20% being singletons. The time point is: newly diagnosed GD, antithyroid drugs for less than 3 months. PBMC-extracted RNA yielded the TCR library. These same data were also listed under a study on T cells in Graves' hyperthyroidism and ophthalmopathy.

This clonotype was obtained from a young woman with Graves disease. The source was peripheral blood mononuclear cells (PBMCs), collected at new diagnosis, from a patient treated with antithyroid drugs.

CDR3 bases: TGTGCCTGGACCCTCGACAGGGGCGGTACGCAGTATTTT. This sequence encodes CAWTLDRGGTQYF. The J gene is TRBJ2-3, the V gene TRBV30, with TRBD1 identical over 8 bases. Trimming cost V 4 bases and J 8 bases; bases outside gene matches: 8. Germline loops: CDR1 GTSNPN, CDR2 SVGIG (reference sequence). The CDR3 has 13 amino acids.